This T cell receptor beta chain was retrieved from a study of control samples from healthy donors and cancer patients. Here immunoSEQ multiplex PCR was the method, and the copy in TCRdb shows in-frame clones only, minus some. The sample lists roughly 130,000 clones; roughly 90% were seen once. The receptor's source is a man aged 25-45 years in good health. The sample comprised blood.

The CDR3 region has the DNA TGTGCCAGCAGCTTGTTTATGGTGGGCGGCTACGAGCAGTACTTC. Translating gives CASSLFMVGGYEQYF. The rearrangement links TRBV5-5 to TRBJ2-7; no clear D gene. Germline-derived CDR1 and CDR2 are SGHKS and YYEKEE (reference sequence). V lost 1 base, J lost 3 bases, and 14 bases lay in between. The CDR3 sequence is 15 residues long.